Below are 10 T cell receptor beta chains sequenced from a single sample in a study of post-analysis software for immune sequencing data. Notes on the study in general: TRBV segments more frequent in patients than in controls numbered roughly 5 and included TRBV5-6, TRBV5-1 and TRBV20-1.

These receptors lack a known antigen. Included in the TCR beta cDNA libraries were unique molecular identifiers. TCRdb itself ran the PCR reads through MiXCR, one entry per CDR3 protein. This sample has about 460,000 distinct CDR3 sequences; under 55% occur once, and the top ten carry around 10%. Sequencing was carried out using blood. The receptor set was obtained from a girl aged 10 to 17 with multiple sclerosis.

J is TRBJ2-1 and V is TRBV6-5; 9 positions agree with TRBD2. The CDR3 has 14 residues. CDR1 is MNHEY and CDR2 is SVGAGI in the germline V gene. The ends lost 8 bases at V and 3 bases at J; junction bases unmatched: 5. The CDR3 DNA reads as TGTGCCAGCCGTCAGACTAGCGGCTACAATGAGCAGTTCTTC. It is translated as CASRQTSGYNEQFF.

V usage is TRBV9 and J usage is TRBJ2-3, with D possibly TRBD1 on 5 matching bases. This CDR3 contains 15 residues. CDR1 SGDLS and CDR2 YYNGEE come from the germline V gene. Trimming left V 6 bases short and J 1 base short, with 15 bases between. Written as DNA, the CDR3 is TGTGCCAGCAACGCCCCCGGCAGGGGCACAGATACGCAGTATTTT. Its protein is CASNAPGRGTDTQYF.

This clonotype was picked up a small number of times. The rearrangement links TRBV20-1 to TRBJ2-1, with 9 positions matching TRBD2. J lost 7 bases, V lost 4 bases, and 11 bases had no gene match. Germline V gives CDR1 DFQATT, CDR2 SNEGSKA (reference sequence). The CDR3 is 15 amino acids. The CDR3 protein is CSATPEAGGGNEQFF. The DNA of the CDR3 is TGCAGTGCTACCCCGGAAGCGGGAGGAGGGAATGAGCAGTTCTTC.

The chain employs TRBV15 and TRBJ2-4; D unclear. The germline V gene has CDR1 LNHNV and CDR2 YYDKDF (reference sequence). The ends were cut back, 2 bases at V and 8 bases at J, with 16 bases in the middle. The CDR3 extends over 15 amino acids. CDR3: CATSRLWGSRDIQYF. CDR3 in DNA: TGTGCCACCAGCAGACTTTGGGGTTCTCGGGACATTCAGTACTTC. Together with reference TRBV15 and TRBJ2-4, the CDR3 gives the full variable domain: DAMVIQNPRYQVTQFGKPVTLSCSQTLNHNVMYWYQQKSSQAPKLLFHYYDKDFNNEADTPDNFQSRRPNTSFCFLDIRSPGLGDTAMYLCATSRLWGSRDIQYFGAGTRLSVL.

This chain uses TRBV20-1 with TRBJ2-4; 9 positions match TRBD2. CDR1 and CDR2 (germline): DFQATT, SNEGSKA (reference sequence). The CDR3 length is 16 residues. J lost 8 bases, V lost 0 bases, and 11 bases had no gene match. The CDR3 protein is CSARDPREGLRDIQYF. In DNA form, the CDR3 reads TGCAGTGCTAGAGATCCGCGGGAGGGCCTTAGGGACATTCAGTACTTC.

The chain links TRBV28 to TRBJ2-1; 8 bases align to TRBD2. CDR3 length: 14 amino acids. Germline assignment: CDR1 MDHEN and CDR2 SYDVKM. The trim removed 5 bases at V and 4 bases at J, leaving 4 bases unmatched. The CDR3 reads CASSPGGQYNEQFF. DNA of the CDR3: TGTGCCAGCAGTCCGGGGGGGCAATACAATGAGCAGTTCTTC.

The V call is TRBV5-1, the J call TRBJ2-1; a weak D match, TRBD2 (6 bases). Per germline, CDR1 SGHRS and CDR2 YFSETQ. V shed 0 bases and J shed 7 bases, with 17 bases lying between them. CDR3 length equals 16 residues. CDR3 in amino acids: CASSLEPLAPTNEQFF. DNA of the CDR3: TGCGCCAGCAGCTTGGAACCCCTAGCGCCTACTAATGAGCAGTTCTTC.

The chain couples TRBV25-1 to TRBJ2-7; a weak D match, TRBD2 (6 bases). CDR1 is MGHDK, CDR2 SYGVNS, per germline. CDR3 size: 14 residues. V was clipped by 3 bases and J by 1 base, with 10 bases between them. The CDR3 loop is CASSEREASYEQYF. The CDR3 region has the DNA TGTGCCAGCAGTGAGCGGGAAGCTTCCTACGAGCAGTACTTC.

The chain couples TRBV28 to TRBJ2-6, with no clear D. The CDR3 contains 15 residues. Germline V gene sequence: CDR1 MDHEN, CDR2 SYDVKM. The V and J ends lost 4 bases and 4 bases respectively, with 11 bases between them. In nucleotides, the CDR3 is TGTGCCAGCAGTTCTCCCCCCACGGGGGCCAACGTCCTGACTTTC. Protein: CASSSPPTGANVLTF.

This clonotype was seen a few times. The J gene is TRBJ2-7, the V gene TRBV27; D gene unclear. Germline values: CDR1 MNHEY, CDR2 SMNVEV (reference sequence). Trimming took off 5 bases at V and 0 bases at J, with 14 bases between the two ends. This CDR3 comprises 15 residues. The CDR3 reads CASSPGRRNSYEQYF. For the CDR3, the DNA is TGTGCCAGCAGTCCGGGCAGGCGAAACTCCTACGAGCAGTACTTC.